One and the same sample provided the 6 T cell receptor beta chains below, sequenced in a study of cytomegalovirus exposure and HLA in healthy donors. It was with 60 Vbeta and 13 Jbeta primers that the PCR ran. Here immunoSEQ multiplex PCR was the method, and the copy in TCRdb shows in-frame clones only, minus some. The data show 15,000 to 20,000 clones, about 70% seen once. Material: PBMCs. These receptors all come from a man in his late teens or twenties in good health and CMV-seronegative.

V usage is TRBV5-6 and J usage is TRBJ1-1, with D perhaps matching TRBD1 (6 bases). The length of the CDR3 is 14 residues. V was clipped by 6 bases and J by 7 bases, with 19 bases between them. CDR1 is SGHDT and CDR2 is YYEEEE in the germline V gene. CDR3 coding DNA: TGTGCCAGCACCCGAGGGGGGGCTCTTATTGAAGCTTTCTTT. It translates to CASTRGGALIEAFF.

The chain employs TRBV14 and TRBJ2-7; D unresolved. The germline CDR1 and CDR2 sequences are SGHDN and FVKESK. Between the trimmed V and J ends, which lost 3 bases and 0 bases, there was a span of 3 bases. This CDR3 has 12 residues. Written as DNA, the CDR3 is TGTGCCAGCAGCCATAGCTCCTACGAGCAGTACTTC. Residues: CASSHSSYEQYF.

This clone was detected a few times. The chain is built from TRBV4-2 and TRBJ1-2; a weak D match, TRBD1 (5 bases). V shed 0 bases and J shed 4 bases, with 15 bases lying between them. This CDR3 comprises 16 residues. Germline V lookup: CDR1 LGHNA, CDR2 YNFKEQ. The CDR3 sequence is CASSQDLSRVGYGYTF. The DNA of the CDR3 is TGTGCCAGCAGCCAAGATCTTAGCAGGGTTGGCTATGGCTACACCTTC.

The rearrangement joins TRBV13 to TRBJ2-1, with 11 nucleotides matching TRBD2. The CDR3 length is 15 residues. Germline V gives CDR1 PRHDT, CDR2 FYEKMQ (reference sequence). V was clipped by 5 bases and J by 3 bases; unmatched bases: 3. CDR3 DNA: TGTGCCAGCAGCGAGGGACTAGCGGTCTACAATGAGCAGTTCTTC. Translation: CASSEGLAVYNEQFF.

This clone was detected once. V gene TRBV5-6 combines with J gene TRBJ2-1, with D possibly being TRBD2 (5 bases). This CDR3 contains 15 residues. CDR1 and CDR2 from the germline V gene are SGHDT and YYEEEE. The V end lost 4 bases, the J end lost 7 bases, and 18 bases lay between the germline ends. CDR3 loop: CASSPEGLSGNEQFF. The CDR3 DNA follows: TGTGCCAGCAGCCCAGAGGGTCTCTCGGGGAATGAGCAGTTCTTC.

V gene TRBV6-5 combines with J gene TRBJ1-5; no reliable D call. Germline V gives CDR1 MNHEY, CDR2 SVGAGI. This CDR3 has 15 residues. The V and J ends lost 2 bases and 7 bases respectively, with 15 bases between them. CDR3: CASSYDGFGGQPQHF. CDR3 coding DNA: TGTGCCAGCAGTTACGATGGCTTTGGCGGCCAGCCCCAGCATTTT.